The sequence of this TCR beta chain was determined in a study of human T cells and chemical hapten exposure. Germline V gene lookup returns CDR1 LGHDT and CDR2 YNNKEL (reference sequence). The CDR3 is made up of 16 amino acids. The V and J ends lost 4 bases and 4 bases, in that order; junction bases with no gene match: 7. TCRdb re-analysed the RACE reads in MiXCR, keeping a single row per CDR3 protein. This table holds about 380,000 distinct CDR3 sequences, about 6% found once. Indicated time point: patch test 2, 6 weeks after DPC sensitization. Indicated treatment: therapeutic diphenylcyclopropenone sensitization with weekly scalp DPC. RNA extraction used unfractionated whole blood as the source of total RNA.

The sample consisted of whole blood, taken in connection with sensitization to the hapten diphenylcyclopropenone (DPC). This clonotype originated in a woman between 18 and 29 years old with alopecia areata. Some clones in this sample may be carry-over from other donors' samples. The chain uses TRBV3-1 and TRBJ2-2, with 9 bases fitting TRBD1. The DNA of the CDR3 is TGTGCCAGCAGCCCCCGGGACAGGGTTGCCACCGGGGAGCTGTTTTTT. It codes for CASSPRDRVATGELFF.